This T cell receptor (beta chain) was found in a study of T cell responses to AZD1222 COVID-19 vaccine. Study-level results: Baseline serostatus was positive in only a handful of AZD1222 recipients. Nearly half of spike-specific TCRs reportedly go after variant regions that carry no mutations.

Concerning this clone: Its antigen remains unknown.

The method was immunoSEQ multiplex PCR; TCRdb's version includes in-frame clones alone and lacks a portion of them. The sample lists roughly 140,000 clones, about 90% occurring once. Trimming shortened V by 4 bases and J by 6 bases, and 11 bases separated the two germline ends. Germline CDR1 reads SGHNT; CDR2 reads YYREEE (reference sequence). CDR3 length: 13 amino acids. This clonotype was sampled from an adult who received the AZD1222 COVID-19 vaccine. The chain couples TRBV5-4 to TRBJ1-5; D is ambiguous. This specimen consisted of peripheral blood, obtained 28 days after the second AZD1222 dose. The CDR3 sequence is CASSAELGQPQHF. In DNA, the CDR3 is TGTGCCAGCAGCGCGGAGTTAGGTCAGCCCCAGCATTTT.